Here is one T cell receptor beta chain with its context. The data originate from a study of CD8+ T cells in alopecia areata. The V gene's germline CDR1 is MNHEY and CDR2 SVGAGI. The CDR3 runs 14 residues. The V gene lost 6 bases and the J gene lost 2 bases, with 13 bases spanning the gap. Once RNA had been extracted, it was reverse transcribed into cDNA to act as the sequencing template. The protocol was immunoSEQ multiplex PCR, while the TCRdb copy is restricted to in-frame clones and leaves out a portion. Seen here are about 180,000 clones, about 70% observed once, and the top ten hold roughly an eighth.

The chain links TRBV6-5 to TRBJ1-2; D call uncertain. The receptor's source is a human donor with alopecia areata. The input for sequencing was CD8+ T cells sorted from blood, taken at week 0. The CDR3 reads CASSPPGPNYGYTF. CDR3 sequence (DNA): TGTGCCAGCAGCCCGCCTGGTCCGAACTATGGCTACACCTTC.